This T cell receptor beta chain comes out of a study of T cells after yellow fever vaccination. Making TCR cDNA involved 5'RACE template switching, which added UMIs and a universal primer site. One entry per CDR3 protein results from TCRdb running MiXCR on the 5' RACE reads. In the table there are over 250,000 distinct CDR3 sequences, roughly 5% of which are singletons. This clonotype occurred a few times. Its antigen is as yet unknown. The CDR3 sequence is 15 residues long. Trimming left V 5 bases short and J 4 bases short, with 15 bases between. The germline gives CDR1 MNHNY, CDR2 SVGAGI (reference sequence). Whole-study results and caveats: Though weaker, the secondary response peaked faster, on day 5 versus 15. FACS-sorted repertoires might harbor abundant contaminating clonotypes from the bulk population. At around 95% for CD4 and about 88% for CD8, most primary-vaccination clones showed up again after the booster.

This clonotype was obtained from a man between 18 and 29 years old who received the YFV17D yellow fever vaccine. The sample was CD4+ T cells sorted from PBMCs, taken on the day of the yellow fever booster vaccination. This rearrangement joins TRBV6-6 to TRBJ1-3; D gene ambiguous. The CDR3 DNA sequence: TGTGCCAGCAGTAGGGTTTTGGGCCCCGGAAACACCATATATTTT. It codes for CASSRVLGPGNTIYF.